This section outlines one T cell receptor (beta chain) sequence together with its context. No antigen is known for it. This CDR3 spans 14 amino acids. Germline CDR1 and CDR2: SGHRS and YFSETQ. V gave up 3 bases and J gave up 2 bases, with 12 bases separating them. This record belongs to a study of T cell responses to AZD1222 COVID-19 vaccine. Study in general: It was second doses at about 4 or about 12 weeks that were pooled. Study-level findings and limits: Spike-specific TCR breadth and depth rose after two AZD1222 doses. Spike was spanned by vaccine-associated CD4 TCRs, with dominance at 160-218 and 743-854. Females outnumbered males among donors, who were mostly white British; clonal diversity was possibly underestimated.

Using immunoSEQ multiplex PCR, the repertoire was profiled, and TCRdb retains in-frame clones only, with some absent. The sample carries approximately 190,000 clones, roughly 92% recorded once. The chain joins TRBV5-1 to TRBJ2-7; perhaps D is TRBD1 or TRBD2 (5 bases each). Sequences were derived from peripheral blood, sampled on day 0 of AZD1222 vaccination. The TCR was taken from an adult in good health. CDR3 protein: CASSSGTGPYEQYF. CDR3 nucleotide sequence: TGCGCCAGCAGCTCCGGGACGGGGCCCTACGAGCAGTACTTC.